This is a list of T cell receptor beta chains from one sample in a study of post-analysis software for immune sequencing data. Via MiXCR, TCRdb re-called the PCR reads, giving one row per CDR3 protein. The profile covers 150,000 to 200,000 distinct CDR3 sequences, with 30% appearing a single time and over 1.2% taken by the ten largest. Sequenced material: blood. These receptors were obtained from a girl aged 10 to 17 with multiple sclerosis. Both conserved end residues are part of each CDR3. Each record gives: CDR3 protein, CDR3 DNA, D gene, V gene, clone size, J gene. A D gene is named only where the DNA matches it firmly. Size values are once, few and many counts, or a class for expanded clones, and some rows have none.

CSDLDRAGGHTF,TGCAGCGACCTAGACAGGGCTGGCGGCCACACCTTC,TRBD1,TRBV29-1,-,TRBJ1-2
CASKGTRGQQETQYF,TGTGCCAGCAAAGGCACGCGGGGACAGCAAGAGACCCAGTACTTC,-,TRBV4-2,-,TRBJ2-5
CSASRASKEQFF,TGCAGTGCTAGTCGGGCTAGCAAAGAGCAGTTCTTC,-,TRBV20-1,few,TRBJ2-1
CASSYGVSYEQYF,TGTGCCAGCAGTTATGGGGTCTCCTACGAGCAGTACTTC,-,TRBV6-5,many,TRBJ2-7
CASSQGGGEDTQYF,TGTGCCAGCAGCCAAGGCGGGGGGGAGGATACGCAGTATTTT,TRBD2,TRBV4-2,many,TRBJ2-3
CSARDHRTYNYGYTF,TGCAGTGCTAGAGATCACAGAACATATAACTATGGCTACACCTTC,-,TRBV20-1,few,TRBJ1-2
CASSLPGTNLEQETQYF,TGTGCCAGCAGTCTCCCCGGGACTAACCTAGAACAAGAGACCCAGTACTTC,TRBD2,TRBV6-6,-,TRBJ2-5
CASSVAGGGVGFF,TGTGCCAGCAGTGTAGCGGGAGGGGGAGTTGGGTTCTTC,TRBD2,TRBV12-3/TRBV12-4,few,TRBJ2-1
CASSLGPGGPQPQHF,TGCGCCAGCAGCTTGGGCCCAGGGGGCCCTCAGCCCCAGCATTTT,TRBD1,TRBV5-1,many,TRBJ1-5
CASSLWHQLQSDNEQYF,TGCGCCAGCAGCTTGTGGCACCAGCTGCAATCGGACAATGAGCAGTACTTC,-,TRBV5-1,-,TRBJ2-7
CASSSPLEGPNEKLFF,TGTGCCAGCAGCTCCCCACTGGAGGGGCCAAATGAAAAACTGTTTTTT,-,TRBV7-9,-,TRBJ1-4
CSVGGLKVDTQYF,TGCAGCGTGGGGGGATTAAAGGTAGATACGCAGTATTTT,-,TRBV29-1,-,TRBJ2-3
CASSQGRPPGYTF,TGCGCCAGCAGCCAAGGCAGGCCCCCCGGCTACACCTTC,-,TRBV4-1,many,TRBJ1-2
CSARDHWGTQGAIETQYF,TGCAGTGCTAGAGATCATTGGGGGACACAGGGAGCAATAGAGACCCAGTACTTC,-,TRBV20-1,few,TRBJ2-5
CASRGTGRKIGELFF,TGCGCCAGCAGGGGTACTGGGAGAAAGATCGGGGAGCTGTTTTTT,-,TRBV5-1,-,TRBJ2-2
CSAPGSVASGHTDTQYF,TGCAGTGCTCCCGGATCGGTGGCTAGCGGGCACACAGATACGCAGTATTTT,TRBD2,TRBV20-1,-,TRBJ2-3
CAIRTPGQGYNEQFF,TGTGCCATCAGGACACCGGGACAGGGCTACAATGAGCAGTTCTTC,TRBD1,TRBV10-3,many,TRBJ2-1
CASSPGGAGHYGYTF,TGTGCCAGCAGCCCGGGAGGGGCAGGGCACTATGGCTACACCTTC,-,TRBV7-9,few,TRBJ1-2
CASSPVADTQYF,TGCGCCAGCAGCCCAGTGGCAGATACGCAGTATTTT,-,TRBV4-1,-,TRBJ2-3
CSVEASGIQETQYF,TGCAGCGTTGAAGCCAGTGGGATTCAAGAGACCCAGTACTTC,-,TRBV29-1,many,TRBJ2-5
CASKSDGQGSYEQYF,TGTGCCAGCAAGTCGGATGGACAGGGGAGCTACGAGCAGTACTTC,TRBD1,TRBV2,few,TRBJ2-7
CASSSLAGKTDTQYF,TGTGCCAGCAGCTCCCTAGCGGGAAAAACAGATACGCAGTATTTT,TRBD2,TRBV11-2,many,TRBJ2-3
CASSVGVGELFF,TGTGCCAGCAGCGTAGGTGTCGGGGAGTTGTTTTTT,-,TRBV9,-,TRBJ2-2
CSARDVAGSEQYF,TGCAGTGCTAGAGATGTTGCAGGGAGCGAGCAGTACTTC,-,TRBV20-1,-,TRBJ2-7
CSASLDRGRNNEQFF,TGCAGTGCTTCACTCGACAGGGGAAGGAACAATGAGCAGTTCTTC,TRBD1,TRBV20-1,-,TRBJ2-1
CASRREGRSEAFF,TGTGCCAGCAGACGCGAAGGGCGGTCTGAAGCTTTCTTT,-,TRBV27,-,TRBJ1-1
CAISGSGQGAGNEQYF,TGTGCCATCAGTGGGTCGGGACAGGGGGCTGGCAATGAGCAGTACTTC,TRBD1,TRBV10-3,-,TRBJ2-7
CASSPGQGSYYEQYF,TGTGCCAGCAGCCCCGGACAGGGGTCCTACTACGAGCAGTACTTC,TRBD1,TRBV7-2,many,TRBJ2-7
CSVVGGVVDGNTEAFF,TGCAGCGTTGTCGGGGGCGTCGTAGATGGGAACACTGAAGCTTTCTTT,-,TRBV29-1,many,TRBJ1-1